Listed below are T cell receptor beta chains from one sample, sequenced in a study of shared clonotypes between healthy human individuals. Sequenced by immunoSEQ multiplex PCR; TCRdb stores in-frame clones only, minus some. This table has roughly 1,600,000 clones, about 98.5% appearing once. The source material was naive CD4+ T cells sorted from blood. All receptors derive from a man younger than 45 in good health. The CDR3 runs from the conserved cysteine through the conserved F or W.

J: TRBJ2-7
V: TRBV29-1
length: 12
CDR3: CSVIRGTYEQYF

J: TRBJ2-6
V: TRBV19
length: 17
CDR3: CASSIMALAYGANVLTF

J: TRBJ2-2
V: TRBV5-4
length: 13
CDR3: CASSLVSTGELFF

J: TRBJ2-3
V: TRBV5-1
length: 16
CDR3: CASSLGGQGSTDTQYF

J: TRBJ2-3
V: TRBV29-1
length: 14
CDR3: CSVLRDRGTDTQYF

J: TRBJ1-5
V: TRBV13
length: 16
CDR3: CASSRRTGDSNQPQHF

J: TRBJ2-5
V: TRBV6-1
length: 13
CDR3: CASSVQPQETQYF

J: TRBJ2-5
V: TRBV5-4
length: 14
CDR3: CASSPRGPAETQYF

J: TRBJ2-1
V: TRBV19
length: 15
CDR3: CASSTTGTSINEQFF

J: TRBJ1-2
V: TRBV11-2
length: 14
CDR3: CASSLGAGDIGYTF

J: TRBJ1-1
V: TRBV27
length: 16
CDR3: CASSLSSTVGNTEAFF

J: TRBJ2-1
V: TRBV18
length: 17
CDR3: CASSPQPQGSSYNEQFF

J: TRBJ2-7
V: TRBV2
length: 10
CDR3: CASTAYEQYF

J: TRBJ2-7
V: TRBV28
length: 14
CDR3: CASRNGGPSYEQYF

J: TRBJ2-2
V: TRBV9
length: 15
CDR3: CASSAVSGSFGELFF

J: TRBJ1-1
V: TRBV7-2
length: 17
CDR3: CASSKALLTGGETEAFF

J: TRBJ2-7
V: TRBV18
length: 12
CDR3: CASSPRAYEQYF

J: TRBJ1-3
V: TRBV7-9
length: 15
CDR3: CASSLAGTEGNTIYF

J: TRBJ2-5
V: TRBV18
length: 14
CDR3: CASSPTTEQETQYF

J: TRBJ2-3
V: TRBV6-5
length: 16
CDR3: CASSYRGTSGTDTQYF

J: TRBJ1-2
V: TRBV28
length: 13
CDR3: CASSLVGFAGYTF

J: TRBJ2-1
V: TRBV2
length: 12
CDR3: CASSENSYEQFF

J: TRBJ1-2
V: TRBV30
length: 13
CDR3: CGGKGDSYYGYTF

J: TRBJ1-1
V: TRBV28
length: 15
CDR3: CASSLSSGGNTEAFF

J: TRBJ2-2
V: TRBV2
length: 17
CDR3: CASSESVGAVGGGELFF

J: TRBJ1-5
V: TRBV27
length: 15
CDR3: CASSFGTGSRQPQHF

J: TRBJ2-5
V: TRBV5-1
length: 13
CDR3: CASIRRGKETQYF

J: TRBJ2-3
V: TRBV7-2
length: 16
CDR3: CASSPRGSSYTDTQYF

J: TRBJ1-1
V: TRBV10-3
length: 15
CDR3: CAIRTLQGLRTEAFF

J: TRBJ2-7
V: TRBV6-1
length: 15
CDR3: CASSRGSSGSREQYF

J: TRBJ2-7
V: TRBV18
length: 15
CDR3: CASSPPGSLFYEQYF

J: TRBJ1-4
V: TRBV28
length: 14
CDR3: CASSSPTTNEKLFF

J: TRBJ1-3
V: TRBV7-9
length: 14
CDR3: CASSNTSSGNTIYF

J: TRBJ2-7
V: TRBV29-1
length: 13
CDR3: CSVDGRGPYEQYF

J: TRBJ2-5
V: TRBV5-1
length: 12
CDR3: CASSLRGETQYF

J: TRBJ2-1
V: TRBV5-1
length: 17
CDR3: CASSQSTLAGGRSEQFF

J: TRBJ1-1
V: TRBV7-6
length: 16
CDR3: CASSLALNRGGTEAFF

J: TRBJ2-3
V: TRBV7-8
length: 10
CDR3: CASAADTQYF

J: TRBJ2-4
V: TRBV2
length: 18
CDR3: CASSAETGWFSDKNIQYF

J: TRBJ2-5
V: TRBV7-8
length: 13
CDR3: CASKTGHQETQYF

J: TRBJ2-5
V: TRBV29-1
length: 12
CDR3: CSVVHRQETQYF

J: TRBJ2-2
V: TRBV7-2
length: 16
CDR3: CASSPGTGDSTGELFF

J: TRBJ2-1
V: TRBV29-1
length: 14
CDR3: CSGALAGGPNEQFF

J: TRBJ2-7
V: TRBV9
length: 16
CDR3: CASNPSGGTGTYEQYF

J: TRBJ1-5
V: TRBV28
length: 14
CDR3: CASSSGRVNQPQHF

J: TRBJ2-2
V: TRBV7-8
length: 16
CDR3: CASSLFIADSTGELFF

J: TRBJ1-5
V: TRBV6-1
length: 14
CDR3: CASSEVRVGQPQHF

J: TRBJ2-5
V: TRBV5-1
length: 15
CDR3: CASRQGGADQETQYF

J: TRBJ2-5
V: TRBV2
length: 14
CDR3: CASSVIAGPQTQYF

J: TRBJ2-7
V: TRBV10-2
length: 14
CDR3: CASSGQAGMGEQYF

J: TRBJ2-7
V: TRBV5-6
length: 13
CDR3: CASSLGHSYEQYF

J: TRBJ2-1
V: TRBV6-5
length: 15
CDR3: CASSADRVAYNEQFF

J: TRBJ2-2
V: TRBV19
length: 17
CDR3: CASSSFPGEVGTGELFF

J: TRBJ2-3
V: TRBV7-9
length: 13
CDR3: CASAAGGPYTQYF

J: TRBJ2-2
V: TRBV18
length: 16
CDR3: CASSPPSGGAGGELFF